The next 4 T cell receptor beta chains were all read from a single sample in a study of PD-1 blockade in classical Hodgkin lymphoma (dated by TCRdb to about 2020). Libraries were made using the immunoSEQ multiplex PCR assay. Held by TCRdb, this immuneACCESS table contains in-frame sequences only and omits some clones. Under half of the omission traces to an unresolved V gene where checked; the cause of the rest is unknown. Here the sample has 25,000 to 35,000 clones; 80% occur a single time. 15% to 20% of the sample is in the top ten clones. The sample's time point, from its label and the paper: cycle 4 day 1 (C4D1), after more than 5 weeks of nivolumab. Every trial patient had relapsed after autologous stem cell transplantation, and cohorts A, B and C differed in prior brentuximab vedotin exposure. The sample consisted of peripheral blood mononuclear cells (PBMCs), taken before the fourth cycle of nivolumab. The receptors originated from a human donor with classical Hodgkin lymphoma.

This chain links TRBV29-1 with TRBJ2-1, with D possibly matching TRBD2 (6 bases). V lost 1 base, J lost 8 bases, and 21 bases lay in between. The CDR3 spans 16 residues. Germline loops: CDR1 SQVTM, CDR2 ANQGSEA. The CDR3 coding sequence is TGCAGCGTTGAAGGCGGTCAATCGACTAGGGATTATGAGCAGTTCTTC. This gives the protein CSVEGGQSTRDYEQFF.

The chain combines TRBV5-1 with TRBJ1-1; D is perhaps TRBD1 (6 bases). V gave up 0 bases and J gave up 1 base, with 10 bases separating them. Germline lookup yields CDR1 SGHRS and CDR2 YFSETQ. The CDR3 is 15 residues long. In DNA, the CDR3 is TGCGCCAGCAGCTTGGCGGGGGCCCCGAACACTGAAGCTTTCTTT. It translates to CASSLAGAPNTEAFF. Supplemented by reference TRBV5-1 and TRBJ1-1, the full variable domain reads KAGVTQTPRYLIKTRGQQVTLSCSPISGHRSVSWYQQTPGQGLQFLFEYFSETQRNKGNFPGRFSGRQFSNSRSEMNVSTLELGDSALYLCASSLAGAPNTEAFFGQGTRLTVV.

This rearrangement joins TRBV27 to TRBJ2-3; D remains ambiguous. CDR1 is MNHEY, CDR2 SMNVEV, per germline (reference sequence). The CDR3 has 14 amino acids. Trimming cost V 5 bases and J 0 bases, with 9 bases left between them. The CDR3 here is CASSLGQSTDTQYF. The CDR3 DNA follows: TGTGCCAGCAGTCTCGGGCAGAGCACAGATACGCAGTATTTT.

The V gene is TRBV30, the J gene TRBJ1-4, with TRBD1 matching 7 bases. V dropped 0 bases and J dropped 7; count of bases not matched to a gene: 5. CDR1 and CDR2 from the germline V gene are GTSNPN and SVGIG (reference sequence). The CDR3 spans 14 residues. The CDR3 DNA reads as TGTGCCTGGAGTGTAACAGGGGAAGGTGAAAAACTGTTTTTT. Protein product: CAWSVTGEGEKLFF. Filled out from reference TRBV30 and TRBJ1-4, the complete variable domain reads SQTIHQWPATLVQPVGSPLSLECTVEGTSNPNLYWYRQAAGRGLQLLFYSVGIGQISSEVPQNLSASRPQDRQFILSSKKLLLSDSGFYLCAWSVTGEGEKLFFGSGTQLSVL.